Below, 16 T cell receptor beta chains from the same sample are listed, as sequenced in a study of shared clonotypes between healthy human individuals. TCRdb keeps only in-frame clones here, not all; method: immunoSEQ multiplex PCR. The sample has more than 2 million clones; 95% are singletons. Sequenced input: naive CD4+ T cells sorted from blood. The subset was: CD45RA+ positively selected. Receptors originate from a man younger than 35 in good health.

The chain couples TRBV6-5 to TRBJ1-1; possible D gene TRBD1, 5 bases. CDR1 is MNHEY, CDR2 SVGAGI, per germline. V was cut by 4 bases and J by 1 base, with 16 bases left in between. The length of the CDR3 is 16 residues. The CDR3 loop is CASSSYSVTGNTEAFF. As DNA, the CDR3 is TGTGCCAGCAGTTCCTACTCCGTCACAGGGAACACTGAAGCTTTCTTT.

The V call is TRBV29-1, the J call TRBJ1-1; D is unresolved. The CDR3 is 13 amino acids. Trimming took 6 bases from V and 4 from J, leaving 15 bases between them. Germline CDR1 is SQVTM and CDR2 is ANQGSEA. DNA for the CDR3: TGCAGCGTCCCCTACGCTGCGGGCACTGAAGCTTTCTTT. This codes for CSVPYAAGTEAFF.

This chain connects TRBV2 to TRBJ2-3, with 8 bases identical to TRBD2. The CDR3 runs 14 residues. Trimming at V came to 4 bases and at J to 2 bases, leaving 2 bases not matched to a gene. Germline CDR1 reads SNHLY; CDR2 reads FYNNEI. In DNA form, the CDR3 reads TGTGCCAGCAGTGTCGGGGGGGCCACAGATACGCAGTATTTT. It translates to CASSVGGATDTQYF.

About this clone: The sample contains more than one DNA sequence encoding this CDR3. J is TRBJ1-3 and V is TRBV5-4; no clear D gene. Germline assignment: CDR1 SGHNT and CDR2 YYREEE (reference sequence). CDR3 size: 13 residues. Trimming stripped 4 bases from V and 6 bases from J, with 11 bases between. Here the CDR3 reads CASSPGSENTIYF. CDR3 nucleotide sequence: TGTGCCAGCAGCCCCGGTAGTGAAAACACCATATATTTT.

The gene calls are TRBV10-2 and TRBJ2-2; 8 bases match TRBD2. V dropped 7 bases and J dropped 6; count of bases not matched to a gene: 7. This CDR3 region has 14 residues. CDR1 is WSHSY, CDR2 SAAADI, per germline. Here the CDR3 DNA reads TGCGCCAGCATTCGGACGGGGGGGCCCGGGGAGCTGTTTTTT. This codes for CASIRTGGPGELFF.

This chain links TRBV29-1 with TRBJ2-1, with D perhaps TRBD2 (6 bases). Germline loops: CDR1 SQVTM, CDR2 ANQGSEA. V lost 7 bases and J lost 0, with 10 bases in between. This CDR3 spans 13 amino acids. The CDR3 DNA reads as TGCAGCGGGGGGGACCGCTCCTACAATGAGCAGTTCTTC. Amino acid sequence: CSGGDRSYNEQFF.

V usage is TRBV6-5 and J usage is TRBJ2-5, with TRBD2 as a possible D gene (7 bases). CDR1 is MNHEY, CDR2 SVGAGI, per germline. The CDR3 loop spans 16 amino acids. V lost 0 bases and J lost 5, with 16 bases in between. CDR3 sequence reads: CASSYSIGGGVETQYF. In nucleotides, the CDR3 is TGTGCCAGCAGTTACTCAATAGGGGGAGGGGTGGAGACCCAGTACTTC.

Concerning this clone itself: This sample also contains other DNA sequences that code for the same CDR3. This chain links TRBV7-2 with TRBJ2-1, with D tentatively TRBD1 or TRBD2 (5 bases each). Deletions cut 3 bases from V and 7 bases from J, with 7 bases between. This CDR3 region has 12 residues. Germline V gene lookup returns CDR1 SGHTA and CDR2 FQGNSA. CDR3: CASSLRGNEQFF. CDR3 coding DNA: TGTGCCAGCAGCTTGAGGGGAAATGAGCAGTTCTTC.

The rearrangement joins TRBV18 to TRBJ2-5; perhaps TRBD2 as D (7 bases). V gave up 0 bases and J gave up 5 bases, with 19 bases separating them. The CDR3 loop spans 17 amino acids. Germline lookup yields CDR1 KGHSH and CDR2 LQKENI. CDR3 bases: TGTGCCAGCTCACCACCGGGGGGGCCGGAGGAGTGGGAGACCCAGTACTTC. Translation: CASSPPGGPEEWETQYF.

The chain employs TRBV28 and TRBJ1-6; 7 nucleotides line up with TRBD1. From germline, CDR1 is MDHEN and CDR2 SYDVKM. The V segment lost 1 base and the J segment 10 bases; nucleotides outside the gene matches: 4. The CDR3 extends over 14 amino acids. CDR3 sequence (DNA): TGTGCCAGCAGTTTATTGACAGGGCGGTCACCCCTCCACTTT. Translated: CASSLLTGRSPLHF.

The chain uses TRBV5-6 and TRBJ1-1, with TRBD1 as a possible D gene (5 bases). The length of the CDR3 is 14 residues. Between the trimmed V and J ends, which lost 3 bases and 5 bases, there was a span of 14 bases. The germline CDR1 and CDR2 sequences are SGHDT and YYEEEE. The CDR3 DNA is TGTGCCAGCAGCTCCCCCCTTGGGACTACTGAAGCTTTCTTT. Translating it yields CASSSPLGTTEAFF.

The CDR3 bases are TGTGCCAGCAGCTTGGGGGAGGTTTTTTACAATGAGCAGTTCTTC. It is translated as CASSLGEVFYNEQFF. This sequence joins TRBV5-6 and TRBJ2-1; possible D gene TRBD2, 6 bases. This CDR3 region has 15 residues. The V and J ends lost 0 bases and 4 bases respectively, with 11 bases between them. The germline CDR1 and CDR2 sequences are SGHDT and YYEEEE.

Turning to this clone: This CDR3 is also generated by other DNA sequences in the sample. The CDR3 bases are TGTGCCAGCTCACCGTCGAGCTCCTACGAGCAGTACTTC. This codes for CASSPSSSYEQYF. The rearrangement uses TRBV18 and TRBJ2-7; D not certain. Germline CDR1 reads KGHSH; CDR2 reads LQKENI. Trimming pared 3 bases from V and 0 bases from J, leaving 6 bases between. This CDR3 comprises 13 residues.

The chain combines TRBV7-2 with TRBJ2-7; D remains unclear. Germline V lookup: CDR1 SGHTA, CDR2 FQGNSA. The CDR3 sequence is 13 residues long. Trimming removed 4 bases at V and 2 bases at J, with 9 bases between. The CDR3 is CASSSGSPYEQYF. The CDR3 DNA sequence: TGTGCCAGCAGCTCCGGTTCCCCCTACGAGCAGTACTTC.

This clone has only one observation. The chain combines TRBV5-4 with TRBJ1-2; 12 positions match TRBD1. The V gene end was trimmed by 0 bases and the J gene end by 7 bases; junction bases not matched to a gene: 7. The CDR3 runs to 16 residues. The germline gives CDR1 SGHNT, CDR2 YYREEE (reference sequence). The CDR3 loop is CASSLDPGQGASGYTF. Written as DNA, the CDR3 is TGTGCCAGCAGCTTGGATCCGGGACAGGGGGCCTCTGGCTACACCTTC. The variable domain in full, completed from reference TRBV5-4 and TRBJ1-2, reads ETGVTQSPTHLIKTRGQQVTLRCSSQSGHNTVSWYQQALGQGPQFIFQYYREEENGRGNFPPRFSGLQFPNYSSELNVNALELDDSALYLCASSLDPGQGASGYTFGSGTRLTVV.

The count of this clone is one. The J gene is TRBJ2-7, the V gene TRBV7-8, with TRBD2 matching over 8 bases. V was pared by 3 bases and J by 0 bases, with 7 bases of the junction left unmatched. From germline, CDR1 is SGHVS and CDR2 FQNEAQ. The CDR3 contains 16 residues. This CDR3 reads CASSFSGGRPSYEQYF. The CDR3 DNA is TGTGCCAGCAGCTTTTCGGGCGGGAGGCCCTCCTACGAGCAGTACTTC.